The sequence of this TCR beta chain was determined in a study of B cell selection in AIRE deficiency. Conventional CD4 T cells were sorted as CD4+CD127+ cells. The table came from immunoSEQ multiplex PCR; TCRdb's copy has only in-frame clones and leaves some out. Of some 20,000 clones listed, 97% were seen once; the top ten hold about 0.17%. The V end lost 5 bases, the J end lost 4 bases, and 11 bases lay between the germline ends. There are 13 residues in the CDR3. Germline CDR1 MNHEY, CDR2 SMNVEV (reference sequence). The receptor was isolated from a human donor with AIRE deficiency. V is TRBV27 and J is TRBJ1-1; D call uncertain. Sequencing was carried out using conventional CD4+ T cells sorted from PBMCs. The CDR3 coding sequence is TGTGCCAGCAGTCTGGGTAGGGCCACTGAAGCTTTCTTT. This sequence encodes CASSLGRATEAFF.